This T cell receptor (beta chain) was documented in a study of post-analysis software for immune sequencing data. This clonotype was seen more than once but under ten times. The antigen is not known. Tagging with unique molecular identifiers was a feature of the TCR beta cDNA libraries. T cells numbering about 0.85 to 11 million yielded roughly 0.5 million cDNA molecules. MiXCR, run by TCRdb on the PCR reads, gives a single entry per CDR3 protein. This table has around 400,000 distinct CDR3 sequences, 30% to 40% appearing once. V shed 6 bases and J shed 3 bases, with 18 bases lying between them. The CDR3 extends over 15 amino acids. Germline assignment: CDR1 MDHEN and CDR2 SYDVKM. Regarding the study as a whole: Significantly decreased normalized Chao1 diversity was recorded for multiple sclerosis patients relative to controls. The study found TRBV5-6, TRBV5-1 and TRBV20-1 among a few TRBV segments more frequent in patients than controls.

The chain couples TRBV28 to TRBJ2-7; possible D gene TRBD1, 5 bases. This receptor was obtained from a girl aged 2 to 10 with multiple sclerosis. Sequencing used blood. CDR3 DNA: TGTGCCAGCAGCCCAGGGTTTTCGGTTCACTACGAGCAGTACTTC. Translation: CASSPGFSVHYEQYF. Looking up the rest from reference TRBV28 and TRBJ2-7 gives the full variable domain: DVKVTQSSRYLVKRTGEKVFLECVQDMDHENMFWYRQDPGLGLRLIYFSYDVKMKEKGDIPEGYSVSREKKERFSLILESASTNQTSMYLCASSPGFSVHYEQYFGPGTRLTVT.